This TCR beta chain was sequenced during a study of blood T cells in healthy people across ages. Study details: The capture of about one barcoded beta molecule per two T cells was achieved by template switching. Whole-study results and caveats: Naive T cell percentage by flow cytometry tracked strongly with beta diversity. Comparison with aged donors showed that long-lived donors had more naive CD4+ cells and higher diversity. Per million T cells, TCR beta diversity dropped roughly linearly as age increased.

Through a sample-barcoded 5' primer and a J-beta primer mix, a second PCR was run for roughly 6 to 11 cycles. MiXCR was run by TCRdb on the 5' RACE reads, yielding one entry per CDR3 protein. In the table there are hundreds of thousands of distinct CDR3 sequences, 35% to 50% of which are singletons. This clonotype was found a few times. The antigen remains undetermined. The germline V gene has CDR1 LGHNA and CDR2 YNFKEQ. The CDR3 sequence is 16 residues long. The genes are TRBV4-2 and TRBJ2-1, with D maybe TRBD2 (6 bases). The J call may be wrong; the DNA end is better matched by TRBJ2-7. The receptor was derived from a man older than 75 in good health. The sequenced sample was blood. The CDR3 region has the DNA TGTGCCAGCAGCCAAGAGCGCGGGGTATCCTACAATGAGCAGTACTTC. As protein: CASSQERGVSYNEQYF.